These 26 T cell receptor beta chains came from one sample sequenced in a study of blood T cell repertoires in COVID-19 (dated by TCRdb to between 2020 and 2021). Preparation of the library involved the immunoSEQ multiplex PCR assay. TCRdb stores this immuneACCESS table with in-frame sequences only. Part of the clones is absent; in the studies checked, under half of the shortfall reflects unresolved V genes, and no reason is known for the rest. This sample lists about 180,000 clones; roughly nine tenths were detected once. In total, the top ten clones hold 0.5% to 0.55% of the sample. Sequences were obtained from peripheral blood. These receptors all come from a man aged 45-60 years with acute or convalescent COVID-19.

This chain links TRBV5-6 with TRBJ2-5; 11 positions match TRBD1. The CDR3 is 17 amino acids. CDR1 and CDR2 (germline): SGHDT, YYEEEE. The V segment lost 0 bases and the J segment 0 bases; nucleotides outside the gene matches: 4. CDR3 DNA sequence: TGTGCCAGCAGCTTGGTGGACAGGGGGCCTCACCAAGAGACCCAGTACTTC. Its translation: CASSLVDRGPHQETQYF.

The chain uses TRBV6-2 or TRBV6-3 and TRBJ1-5; D ambiguous. The germline gives CDR1 MNHEY, CDR2 SVGEGT. The CDR3 length is 13 residues. The V end was cut by 7 bases, the J end by 0 bases, with 7 bases between. In DNA form, the CDR3 reads TGTGCCAGCACCCCTTATAGCAATCAGCCCCAGCATTTT. Encoded protein: CASTPYSNQPQHF.

The chain couples TRBV4-3 to TRBJ2-2; D may be TRBD2 (5 bases). Deletions cut 0 bases from V and 7 bases from J, with 18 bases between. Germline CDR1 and CDR2: LGHNA and YSLEER. The CDR3 loop spans 17 amino acids. CDR3 in amino acids: CASSQDLAVHSLGELFF. As DNA, the CDR3 is TGCGCCAGCAGCCAAGATCTAGCAGTACACTCCCTCGGGGAGCTGTTTTTT.

The CDR3 reads CASSLSRYGYTF. The CDR3 nucleotides are TGTGCCAGCAGTTTATCGCGGTATGGCTACACCTTC. The J gene is TRBJ1-2, the V gene TRBV12-3 or TRBV12-4; D ambiguous. Trimming took off 2 bases at V and 5 bases at J, with 6 bases between the two ends. The CDR3 has 12 residues.

The J gene is TRBJ1-4, the V gene TRBV4-3, with 8 bases matching TRBD1. The CDR3 has 14 amino acids. CDR1 is LGHNA, CDR2 YSLEER, per germline. V was clipped by 1 base and J by 8 bases; unmatched bases: 3. The CDR3 loop is CASSQGQGQEKLFF. The CDR3 nucleotides are TGCGCCAGCAGCCAAGGACAGGGGCAGGAAAAACTGTTTTTT.

The V call is TRBV28, the J call TRBJ2-1; 10 bases are a match to TRBD2. V trimming: 6 bases; J trimming: 6 bases; junction bases outside the gene matches: 8. The CDR3 has 15 amino acids. The germline V gene has CDR1 MDHEN and CDR2 SYDVKM. DNA of the CDR3: TGTGCCAGCAGCCTTGGGAGCGGGGGGGTCAATGAGCAGTTCTTC. This codes for CASSLGSGGVNEQFF.

A single count supports this clone. V usage is TRBV27 and J usage is TRBJ2-2, with 10 bases that match TRBD2. Germline values: CDR1 MNHEY, CDR2 SMNVEV (reference sequence). This CDR3 comprises 15 residues. V was pared by 3 bases and J by 7 bases, with 5 bases of the junction left unmatched. As DNA, the CDR3 is TGTGCCAGCAGTTTGTCTAGCGGGAGCAACGGGGAGCTGTTTTTT. Protein product: CASSLSSGSNGELFF.

The chain recombines TRBV7-5 with TRBJ1-5; the table's D call of TRBD1 was not tested on the DNA. TRBV7-5 is termed a pseudogene. The CDR3 is 17 amino acids. CDR3 sequence: CVRSSTPGTGVFQPQHF. In DNA form, the CDR3 reads TGTGTCAGAAGCTCAACTCCCGGGACAGGGGTTTTTCAGCCCCAGCATTTT.

This chain joins TRBV7-9 and TRBJ2-7; 10 bases are a match to TRBD1. The CDR3 contains 15 residues. The V gene's germline CDR1 is SEHNR and CDR2 FQNEAQ (reference sequence). Losses at the gene ends were 4 bases for V and 3 bases for J; bases not matched to a gene: 6. The CDR3 loop is CASSSPGQGHYEQYF. Here the CDR3 DNA reads TGTGCCAGCAGCTCTCCGGGACAGGGGCACTACGAGCAGTACTTC.

V and J are TRBV29-1 and TRBJ1-1; D may be TRBD1 (5 bases). The CDR3 runs 12 residues. CDR1 is SQVTM, CDR2 ANQGSEA, per germline. V was shortened by 7 bases and J by 3 bases, with 12 bases between the two germline ends. CDR3 residues: CSADGGYTEAFF. Here the CDR3 DNA reads TGCAGCGCCGACGGGGGGTACACTGAAGCTTTCTTT.

V and J are TRBV28 and TRBJ1-6, with TRBD1 identical over 8 bases. The V gene end was trimmed by 7 bases and the J gene end by 8 bases; junction bases not matched to a gene: 7. The CDR3 sequence is 14 residues long. Germline V gene data show CDR1 as MDHEN and CDR2 as SYDVKM. The CDR3 spells CASTPRQGYSPLHF. CDR3 coding DNA: TGTGCCAGCACCCCCCGACAGGGGTATTCACCCCTCCACTTT.

V and J are TRBV2 and TRBJ2-2; D is unresolved. V lost 4 bases, J lost 3 bases, and 9 bases lay in between. Germline lookup yields CDR1 SNHLY and CDR2 FYNNEI. The CDR3 is made up of 14 amino acids. CDR3 bases: TGTGCCAGCAGTGGAGGATCGGACACCGGGGAGCTGTTTTTT. As protein: CASSGGSDTGELFF.

The chain employs TRBV6-5 and TRBJ2-3, with 11 bases fitting TRBD2. The CDR3 loop spans 15 amino acids. J was trimmed by 2 bases and V by 7 bases; bases with no gene match: 5. Germline CDR1 reads MNHEY; CDR2 reads SVGAGI. For the CDR3, the DNA is TGTGCCAGCACCGGGACTAGCGGATACACAGATACGCAGTATTTT. Its protein product is CASTGTSGYTDTQYF.

The chain couples TRBV19 to TRBJ2-5, with 11 bases that match TRBD2. The CDR3 has 14 residues. V lost 5 bases, J lost 5 bases, and 4 bases stayed unmatched. Germline-derived CDR1 and CDR2 are LNHDA and SQIVND (reference sequence). The CDR3 is CASSVAGGPETQYF. In nucleotides, the CDR3 is TGTGCCAGTAGTGTAGCGGGAGGGCCCGAGACCCAGTACTTC.

In its sample, this clone was seen once. The chain joins TRBV24-1 to TRBJ1-2; possible D gene TRBD1, 6 bases. The CDR3 totals 17 residues. Trimming removed 3 bases at V and 0 bases at J, with 16 bases between. Germline CDR1 and CDR2: KGHDR and SFDVKD. This chain's CDR3 is CATSDTTDRHSNYGYTF. In DNA, the CDR3 is TGTGCCACCAGTGATACAACGGACAGACATTCTAACTATGGCTACACCTTC.

The chain combines TRBV18 with TRBJ2-3, with TRBD2 identical over 9 bases. The germline gives CDR1 KGHSH, CDR2 LQKENI. This CDR3 comprises 14 residues. V shed 3 bases, J shed 8 bases, and the junction held 6 bases outside the gene matches. Written as DNA, the CDR3 is TGTGCCAGCTCACCGGTAGCGGGAGAGAGTACGCAGTATTTT. Amino acid sequence: CASSPVAGESTQYF.

The chain recombines TRBV6-1 with TRBJ2-1; 9 nucleotides agree with TRBD1. The V gene's germline CDR1 is MNHNS and CDR2 SASEGT. With 2 bases clipped from V and 7 bases from J, the junction kept 6 bases outside the gene matches. The CDR3 totals 15 residues. The CDR3 region is CASSEPQGATNEQFF. Written as DNA, the CDR3 is TGTGCCAGCAGTGAACCACAGGGGGCGACTAATGAGCAGTTCTTC.

The chain is built from TRBV25-1 and TRBJ1-4, with TRBD1 matching over 8 bases. The CDR3 extends over 15 amino acids. J gave up 8 bases and V 7 bases, and 12 bases lay outside the gene matches. CDR1 and CDR2 from the germline V gene are MGHDK and SYGVNS. CDR3 in DNA: TGTGCCAGCACCCTAAGCGGAGCAGGGGGCGAAAAACTGTTTTTT. Amino acids: CASTLSGAGGEKLFF.

The rearrangement uses TRBV6-6 and TRBJ1-3; D is perhaps TRBD1 (6 bases). The CDR3 runs to 15 residues. From germline, CDR1 is MNHNY and CDR2 SVGAGI (reference sequence). Trimming took 11 bases from V and 0 from J, leaving 17 bases between them. CDR3 region: CAVGRGVISGNTIYF. The CDR3 DNA reads TGTGCCGTGGGGAGGGGGGTAATCTCTGGAAACACCATATATTTT.

The chain uses TRBV9 and TRBJ1-2; 9 bases are shared with TRBD1. Trimming cost V 0 bases and J 4 bases; bases outside gene matches: 7. The CDR3 is made up of 16 amino acids. CDR1 is SGDLS and CDR2 is YYNGEE in the germline V gene. This CDR3 reads CASSVGLGQGSYGYTF. The DNA of the CDR3 is TGTGCCAGCAGCGTAGGGTTGGGACAGGGTTCCTATGGCTACACCTTC.

V and J are TRBV2 and TRBJ2-3; 9 bases are a match to TRBD2. CDR3 size: 17 residues. Germline CDR1 and CDR2: SNHLY and FYNNEI. Germline trimming cut 4 bases from V and 2 bases from J; bases unmatched to any gene: 10. The CDR3 DNA sequence: TGTGCCAGCAGTGGTCTTTCAGCGGGGGGCACCACAGATACGCAGTATTTT. It specifies CASSGLSAGGTTDTQYF.

The V call is TRBV30, the J call TRBJ1-1; TRBD1 might be the D (5 bases). Germline values: CDR1 GTSNPN, CDR2 SVGIG (reference sequence). V lost 6 bases and J 5 bases, leaving 16 bases between the germline ends. The CDR3 has 13 residues. CDR3: CACPIKGRTEAFF. The CDR3, as DNA: TGTGCCTGTCCAATAAAGGGGAGGACTGAAGCTTTCTTT.

This chain links TRBV5-5 with TRBJ1-2; D call uncertain. The V end lost 4 bases, the J end lost 8 bases, and 15 bases lay between the germline ends. Looked up from germline, CDR1 is SGHKS and CDR2 is YYEKEE (reference sequence). The CDR3 runs to 13 residues. The CDR3 DNA sequence: TGTGCCAGCAGCCCCCGGGAAAGAGGGGGCTACACCTTC. Its translation: CASSPRERGGYTF.

The V call is TRBV15, the J call TRBJ2-3; 8 bases are a match to TRBD2. This CDR3 is 16 amino acids long. Per the germline V gene, CDR1 is LNHNV and CDR2 is YYDKDF (reference sequence). Germline trimming cut 1 base from V and 0 bases from J; bases unmatched to any gene: 3. CDR3 in amino acids: CATSRGASGSTDTQYF. CDR3 nucleotide sequence: TGTGCCACCAGCAGAGGGGCTAGCGGGAGCACAGATACGCAGTATTTT.

This chain connects TRBV27 to TRBJ1-2, with TRBD1 matching over 8 bases. V was clipped by 6 bases and J by 6 bases; unmatched bases: 15. The CDR3 contains 16 residues. Germline values: CDR1 MNHEY, CDR2 SMNVEV (reference sequence). This CDR3 reads CASSPTGAHLFDGYTF. The CDR3 coding sequence is TGTGCCAGCAGCCCGACAGGGGCCCATCTATTCGATGGCTACACCTTC.

The chain combines TRBV5-4 with TRBJ2-7, with TRBD2 matching over 7 bases. The V gene end was trimmed by 4 bases and the J gene end by 6 bases; junction bases not matched to a gene: 7. This CDR3 is 13 amino acids long. The germline CDR1 and CDR2 sequences are SGHNT and YYREEE (reference sequence). CDR3 protein: CASSGGSGGEQYV. DNA of the CDR3: TGTGCCAGCAGCGGGGGATCGGGGGGCGAGCAGTACGTC.